This T cell receptor beta chain was sequenced in a study of tumor T cells in aggressive B-cell lymphoma. CDR1 SGHAT and CDR2 FQNNGV come from the germline V gene. This CDR3 has 14 amino acids. Trimming cost V 6 bases and J 4 bases, with 13 bases left between them. Repertoires were generated with immunoSEQ multiplex PCR, while TCRdb's copy carries only in-frame clones and drops some. This sample has about 5,000 clones, with over 75% found just once. Sequencing input: tumor tissue. This rearrangement joins TRBV11-2 to TRBJ2-1; TRBD1 is a possible D gene (6 bases). This clonotype originated in an adult with diffuse large B cell lymphoma. The CDR3 bases are TGTGCCAGCAGGCAGGGGTCCTTTTACAATGAGCAGTTCTTC. Translating gives CASRQGSFYNEQFF.